This entry lists 14 T cell receptor beta chains sequenced from one sample in a study of cytomegalovirus exposure and HLA in healthy donors. Researchers ran the PCR with 60 Vbeta and 13 Jbeta primers. Profiling relied on immunoSEQ multiplex PCR, and the TCRdb table lists in-frame clones only, not all of them. The data show approximately 300,000 clones, 84% seen once. The sequencing sample was made of PBMCs. The receptors shown here come from a woman between 35 and 50 years old in good health and CMV-seropositive.

The table lists this clone with a few counts. In DNA form, the CDR3 reads TGTGCCAGCAGTTCGGACAGGGGCCCCTACGAGCAGTACTTC. This codes for CASSSDRGPYEQYF. J is TRBJ2-5 and V is TRBV6-5, with 9 bases matching TRBD1. The J call is doubtful: the DNA matches TRBJ2-7 better. The CDR3 is made up of 14 amino acids. Germline V CDR1 and CDR2: MNHEY, SVGAGI.

This chain uses TRBV5-6 with TRBJ1-3; the D is unclear. The CDR3 is 15 amino acids. Trimming removed 2 bases at V and 0 bases at J, with 9 bases between. Germline CDR1 and CDR2: SGHDT and YYEEEE. The DNA of the CDR3 is TGTGCCAGCAGCTTCGCGAGGGACTCTGGAAACACCATATATTTT. It codes for CASSFARDSGNTIYF.

The CDR3 sequence is CASSSPGQVYEQYF. Here the CDR3 DNA reads TGTGCCAGCAGCTCGCCGGGACAGGTATACGAGCAGTACTTC. This chain joins TRBV7-6 and TRBJ2-7, with TRBD1 matching 8 bases. CDR3 size: 14 residues. Germline V gives CDR1 SGHVS, CDR2 FNYEAQ. The ends lost 4 bases at V and 4 bases at J; junction bases unmatched: 6.

The V call is TRBV28, the J call TRBJ2-1, with no clear D. Trimming removed 5 bases at V and 7 bases at J, with 12 bases between. The CDR3 contains 13 residues. From germline, CDR1 is MDHEN and CDR2 SYDVKM. This CDR3 reads CASSLSFPNEQFF. CDR3 in DNA: TGTGCCAGCAGTCTTTCCTTCCCTAATGAGCAGTTCTTC.

This clone occurred a few times. The gene calls are TRBV6-4 and TRBJ2-6; D gene ambiguous. There are 16 residues in the CDR3. Germline CDR1 is MRHNA and CDR2 is SNTAGT. V lost 3 bases and J lost 0, with 9 bases in between. The CDR3 DNA follows: TGTGCCAGCAGTGATCAGTATCTCTCTGGGGCCAACGTCCTGACTTTC. Protein: CASSDQYLSGANVLTF.

V gene TRBV6-1 combines with J gene TRBJ2-2; 9 bases align to TRBD1. This CDR3 has 14 residues. Germline loops: CDR1 MNHNS, CDR2 SASEGT. J lost 6 bases, V lost 8 bases, and 7 bases had no gene match. The CDR3 DNA follows: TGTGCCAGCCTACAGGGGGCGAGCGCCGGGGAGCTGTTTTTT. Translation gives CASLQGASAGELFF.

This clone was counted a single time. The chain joins TRBV7-2 to TRBJ2-1; D is undetermined. The CDR3 runs to 15 residues. Trimming stripped 5 bases from V and 6 bases from J, with 17 bases between. Per the germline V gene, CDR1 is SGHTA and CDR2 is FQGNSA. CDR3 DNA sequence: TGTGCCAGCAGCCGCGCGACGGAGACCTTCAATGAGCAGTTCTTC. Protein sequence: CASSRATETFNEQFF. Variable domain in full (rest from reference TRBV7-2 and TRBJ2-1): GAGVSQSPSNKVTEKGKDVELRCDPISGHTALYWYRQSLGQGLEFLIYFQGNSAPDKSGLPSDRFSAERTGGSVSTLTIQRTQQEDSAVYLCASSRATETFNEQFFGPGTRLTVL.

This chain connects TRBV6-1 to TRBJ1-2; tentatively, D is TRBD1 (6 bases). V lost 3 bases and J lost 0, with 14 bases in between. The CDR3 runs 16 residues. Per the germline V gene, CDR1 is MNHNS and CDR2 is SASEGT. DNA for the CDR3: TGTGCCAGCAGTGAGGTACAGGGTTTACCTAACTATGGCTACACCTTC. Protein sequence: CASSEVQGLPNYGYTF.

To note about this clone: Other nucleotide sequences from this sample produce the same CDR3. V gene TRBV4-2 combines with J gene TRBJ2-7; 10 positions agree with TRBD2. With 2 bases clipped from V and 1 base from J, the junction kept 2 bases outside the gene matches. CDR3 length: 15 amino acids. Germline CDR1 and CDR2: LGHNA and YNFKEQ. The CDR3 spells CASSQLAGESYEQYF. Here the CDR3 DNA reads TGTGCCAGCAGCCAACTAGCGGGAGAGTCCTACGAGCAGTACTTC.

Written as DNA, the CDR3 is TGTGCCAGCAAGCCCTCTACAGGGGTTTTAAGACAGCCCCAGCATTTT. This encodes CASKPSTGVLRQPQHF. The J gene is TRBJ1-5, the V gene TRBV27; 7 bases fit TRBD1. This CDR3 is built from 16 residues. The V gene end was trimmed by 7 bases and the J gene end by 7 bases; junction bases not matched to a gene: 16. CDR1 and CDR2 (germline): MNHEY, SMNVEV (reference sequence).

The genes are TRBV2 and TRBJ1-2; no firm D call. This CDR3 has 14 amino acids. Germline CDR1 reads SNHLY; CDR2 reads FYNNEI. Trimming pared 0 bases from V and 6 bases from J, leaving 11 bases between. As DNA, the CDR3 is TGTGCCAGCAGTGAAGCGCTTCTAGGCAATGGCTACACCTTC. Its protein is CASSEALLGNGYTF.

This chain uses TRBV29-1 with TRBJ1-3, with TRBD1 identical over 7 bases. The CDR3 is made up of 13 amino acids. CDR1 is SQVTM, CDR2 ANQGSEA, per germline. V lost 6 bases, J lost 0 bases, and 2 bases stayed unmatched. The CDR3 DNA reads TGCAGCGTCGGGACAGACTCTGGAAACACCATATATTTT. It specifies CSVGTDSGNTIYF.

V and J are TRBV28 and TRBJ1-2; D possibly corresponds to TRBD1 (5 bases). The V end was cut by 7 bases, the J end by 0 bases, with 12 bases between. Germline CDR1 MDHEN, CDR2 SYDVKM. This CDR3 has 14 amino acids. CDR3 in DNA: TGTGCCAGCACCTCAGGAGGGGCTAACTATGGCTACACCTTC. This translates into CASTSGGANYGYTF.

The V call is TRBV13, the J call TRBJ2-1; D is possibly TRBD2 (7 bases). Trimming cost V 2 bases and J 2 bases, with 13 bases left between them. CDR3 length: 16 residues. Germline V gene sequence: CDR1 PRHDT, CDR2 FYEKMQ (reference sequence). The CDR3 reads CASSLLGGGAYNEQFF. DNA of the CDR3: TGTGCCAGCAGCTTACTGGGCGGGGGCGCCTACAATGAGCAGTTCTTC.